The next 9 T cell receptor beta chains were all read from a single sample in a study of regulatory T cells in long-lasting Graves disease. Construction of the TCR beta libraries employed iRepertoire HTBI primers in conjunction with Arm-PCR of CDR3 regions. TCRdb ran MiXCR on the multiplex PCR reads and lists one entry per CDR3 protein. This sample has roughly 400,000 distinct CDR3 sequences, with 15% to 20% found just once. Described time point: newly diagnosed GD, antithyroid drugs for less than 3 months. The TCR library was made from RNA that had been extracted from PBMCs in TRIzol. The same sample was also used in a study of T cells in Graves' hyperthyroidism and ophthalmopathy.

The sample here was peripheral blood mononuclear cells (PBMCs), taken at new diagnosis, from a patient treated with antithyroid drugs. These receptors all stem from a woman younger than 30 with Graves disease.

Of note for this clonotype: A clone one base away is much larger, so this may be a read error. V usage is TRBV28 and J usage is TRBJ1-6; D not certain. Germline V CDR1 and CDR2: MDHEN, SYDVKM. The length of the CDR3 is 14 residues. DNA of the CDR3: TGTGCCAACAGTCAAACCTCCTATAATTCACCCCTCCACTTT. It specifies CANSQTSYNSPLHF.

This clonotype was counted ten times or more. The chain couples TRBV12-3 or TRBV12-4 to TRBJ2-7, with D perhaps matching TRBD1 (5 bases). This CDR3 has 13 residues. V was shortened by 5 bases and J by 3 bases, with 11 bases between the two germline ends. The CDR3 loop is CASSATEHYEQYF. The CDR3 nucleotides read TGTGCCAGCAGTGCGACAGAGCACTACGAGCAGTACTTC.

Details on this clonotype: Just one base apart from a much larger clone, this may be a read error. V gene TRBV7-3 combines with J gene TRBJ2-1; 10 bases map to TRBD2. This CDR3 is 15 amino acids long. Germline V gene lookup returns CDR1 SGHTA and CDR2 FQGTGA. The CDR3 loop is CASSWTSGGYNERFF. The CDR3 DNA reads TGTGCCAGCAGCTGGACTAGCGGAGGTTACAATGAGCGGTTCTTC.

Regarding this clonotype: Since a much larger clone is just one base distant, this may be a read error. The chain joins TRBV12-3 or TRBV12-4 to TRBJ2-1; tentative D call: TRBD1 (5 bases). This CDR3 has 18 amino acids. CDR3 region: CASSSGRVTVSSYSEQFF. The CDR3 region has the DNA TGTGCCAGCAGTTCGGGCAGGGTGACCGTTAGCTCCTACAGTGAGCAGTTCTTC.

This clonotype has a handful of counts. This may stem from a read error, because a much larger clone lies one nucleotide away. Because it lacks the conserved phenylalanine or tryptophan at the end, this CDR3 is likely a read error. This chain links TRBV2 with TRBJ2-1, with D hard to call. The germline gives CDR1 SNHLY, CDR2 FYNNEI. Trimming removed 4 bases from V and 4 bases from J, with 8 bases in between. This CDR3 is built from 13 residues. CDR3 region: CASSGDAYNEQFL. The CDR3 DNA reads as TGTGCCAGCAGTGGTGACGCTTACAATGAGCAGTTCCTC.

This clonotype was counted many times. The CDR3 nucleotides are TGCGCCAGCAGGACCGGCGGGGAGCAGTTCTTC. Its translation: CASRTGGEQFF. The chain links TRBV5-1 to TRBJ2-1; possibly TRBD2 for D (5 bases). In germline, CDR1 is SGHRS, CDR2 YFSETQ. The CDR3 contains 11 residues. V was trimmed by 5 bases and J by 10 bases, leaving 10 bases between them.

As regards this clonotype: Germline is not matched at one junction end, which may reflect a read error. CDR3 DNA: TGCGGTGCCGCCCGACTAGCTCCCAATGAGCAGTTCTTC. Translating gives CGAARLAPNEQFF. This chain connects TRBV20-1 to TRBJ2-1; 7 positions match TRBD2. Germline lookup yields CDR1 DFQATT and CDR2 SNEGSKA (reference sequence). CDR3 size: 13 residues.

A few counts support this clonotype. In nucleotides, the CDR3 is TGTGCCATCAGGAAGGGGACAGGGTTTCGTTTCCAGCCCCAGCATTTT. Protein: CAIRKGTGFRFQPQHF. V usage is TRBV10-3 and J usage is TRBJ1-5, with 9 bases fitting TRBD1. V shed 6 bases and J 7 bases; nucleotides not matched to a gene: 13. CDR1 and CDR2 from the germline V gene are ENHRY and SYGVKD. The CDR3 runs to 16 residues.

This clonotype appeared many times. The chain uses TRBV27 and TRBJ2-3, with 7 positions matching TRBD2. The J call is doubtful: the DNA matches TRBJ2-1 better. The germline V gene has CDR1 MNHEY and CDR2 SMNVEV (reference sequence). The CDR3 length is 16 residues. The chain's CDR3 is CASSSPRELDRDEQFF. As DNA, the CDR3 is TGTGCCAGCAGTTCCCCGCGGGAGTTGGACCGGGATGAGCAGTTCTTC.